This is a list of T cell receptor beta chains from one sample in a study of OX40 agonist ivuxolimab in advanced cancers. This table comes from immunoSEQ multiplex PCR, and its TCRdb copy is limited to in-frame clones, with some not included. The table includes 70,000 or so clones, approximately 80% detected once. Sample: CD4+ or CD8+ T cells sorted from blood, taken in a trial of the OX40 agonist ivuxolimab. The receptors shown here come from an adult with an advanced solid tumor such as melanoma, head and neck, liver or kidney cancer. Each CDR3 is given with its conserved first and last residue. The order of the fields is D gene, V gene, J gene, clone size, CDR3 DNA, CDR3 protein. A D gene is named only where the DNA matches it firmly. Clone size, where shown, is once, few, many, or a class for clones that have expanded.

D: NA
V: TRBV11-2
J: TRBJ1-6
size: NA
DNA: TGTGCCAGCAGCTTAGAGCGGGCTGATAATTCACCCCTCCACTTT
CDR3: CASSLERADNSPLHF

D: NA
V: TRBV7-3
J: TRBJ2-1
size: NA
DNA: TGTGCCAGCTCCTCCGGGGCCTACAATGAGCAGTTCTTC
CDR3: CASSSGAYNEQFF

D: NA
V: TRBV5-1
J: TRBJ2-5
size: NA
DNA: TGCGCCAGCAGCTTGGCCCCGGCGGTAGAGACCCAGTACTTC
CDR3: CASSLAPAVETQYF

D: NA
V: TRBV7-9
J: TRBJ2-7
size: NA
DNA: TGTGCCAGCAGCTTAGTGGGCCAGGTCTTCTACGAGCAGTACTTC
CDR3: CASSLVGQVFYEQYF

D: TRBD1
V: TRBV6-6
J: TRBJ2-2
size: NA
DNA: TGTGCCAGCAGATGGACAGGGGGGAACACCGGGGAGCTGTTTTTT
CDR3: CASRWTGGNTGELFF

D: TRBD2
V: TRBV2
J: TRBJ2-3
size: NA
DNA: TGTGCCAGCCAGGGACTAGGGGGCACAGATACGCAGTATTTT
CDR3: CASQGLGGTDTQYF

D: NA
V: TRBV4-1
J: TRBJ1-1
size: once
DNA: TGCGCCAGCAGCCAAGATCGGATGGGGAACGCTGAAGCTTTCTTT
CDR3: CASSQDRMGNAEAFF

D: NA
V: TRBV18
J: TRBJ2-7
size: NA
DNA: TGTGCCAGCTCAAATTTCCAAAACTCCTACGAGCAGTACTTC
CDR3: CASSNFQNSYEQYF

D: TRBD1
V: TRBV19
J: TRBJ2-2
size: NA
DNA: TGTGCCAGTACTGGCTTGGGACAGTTCGCGAACACCGGGGAGCTGTTTTTT
CDR3: CASTGLGQFANTGELFF

D: NA
V: TRBV6-5
J: TRBJ1-4
size: NA
DNA: TGTGCCAGCAGTAGGACAGCCTCGGAAAAACTGTTTTTT
CDR3: CASSRTASEKLFF

D: TRBD2
V: TRBV9
J: TRBJ2-1
size: NA
DNA: TGTGCCAGCAGCGCCCGGACTAGCGGGAATGAGCAGTTCTTC
CDR3: CASSARTSGNEQFF

D: NA
V: TRBV7-9
J: TRBJ2-7
size: NA
DNA: TGTGCCAGCAGTTGGAACTACTACGAGCAGTACTTC
CDR3: CASSWNYYEQYF

D: NA
V: TRBV28
J: TRBJ1-1
size: NA
DNA: TGTGCCAGCAGTTTATGGGCCTCCGAAGACACGAAAGCTTTCTTT
CDR3: CASSLWASEDTKAFF

D: NA
V: TRBV5-4
J: TRBJ1-6
size: NA
DNA: TGTGCCAGCAGCGGGGGCCCAACCTCCTATAATTCACCCCTCCACTTT
CDR3: CASSGGPTSYNSPLHF

D: NA
V: TRBV18
J: TRBJ2-2
size: NA
DNA: TGTGCCAGCTCACCAGAGGACGATTCCACCGGGGAGCTGTTTTTT
CDR3: CASSPEDDSTGELFF

D: NA
V: TRBV13
J: TRBJ2-1
size: NA
DNA: TGTGCCATACTAGCCCCGGGGAATGAGCAGTTCTTC
CDR3: CAILAPGNEQFF

D: TRBD1
V: TRBV7-2
J: TRBJ2-2
size: NA
DNA: TGTGCCAGCAGCTTAAGACAGGGAAGGGCCGGGGAGCTGTTTTTT
CDR3: CASSLRQGRAGELFF

D: NA
V: TRBV7-2
J: TRBJ2-3
size: NA
DNA: TGTGCCAGCAGCTTATTCAACACAGATACGCAGTATTTT
CDR3: CASSLFNTDTQYF

D: TRBD1
V: TRBV19
J: TRBJ1-6
size: once
DNA: TGTGCCATAAGGGACAGGGGAGAGAAAACCCTCCACTTT
CDR3: CAIRDRGEKTLHF

D: NA
V: TRBV7-9
J: TRBJ1-1
size: once
DNA: TGTGCCAGCAGCTACCCTTTGGACACTGAAGCTTTCTTT
CDR3: CASSYPLDTEAFF

D: TRBD2
V: TRBV7-9
J: TRBJ2-7
size: few
DNA: TGTGCCAGCAGCTTGGGAATGAGAAGCGGGAGGTCGGGAGAGCAGTACTTC
CDR3: CASSLGMRSGRSGEQYF

D: NA
V: TRBV7-8
J: TRBJ1-1
size: NA
DNA: TGTGCCAGCAGTCAAACAGGGTACACTGAAGCTTTCTTT
CDR3: CASSQTGYTEAFF

D: NA
V: TRBV5-4
J: TRBJ2-4
size: NA
DNA: TGTGCCAGCAGCTTGGCCACAAACTTAGCCAAAAACATTCAGTACTTC
CDR3: CASSLATNLAKNIQYF

D: TRBD1
V: TRBV5-1
J: TRBJ1-6
size: once
DNA: TGCGCCAGCAGCTTGTACCTCCTGGGACAGGGCCATCCCCTCCACTTT
CDR3: CASSLYLLGQGHPLHF

D: NA
V: TRBV15
J: TRBJ1-3
size: NA
DNA: TGTGCCACCAGCAGCGACAGACTCATTTTATCCTCTGGAAACACCATATATTTT
CDR3: CATSSDRLILSSGNTIYF

D: NA
V: TRBV19
J: TRBJ1-1
size: once
DNA: TGTGCCAGCTGGGGATCGGAGTGGAACACTGAAGCTTTCTTT
CDR3: CASWGSEWNTEAFF

D: NA
V: TRBV14
J: TRBJ1-1
size: NA
DNA: TGTGCCAGCAGCGTACAGGGTTACACTGAAGCTTTCTTT
CDR3: CASSVQGYTEAFF

D: NA
V: TRBV9
J: TRBJ2-1
size: NA
DNA: TGTGCCAGCAGCGCTCGGTCGGACAGCGTAGTCCTTCACTACAATGAGCAGTTCTTC
CDR3: CASSARSDSVVLHYNEQFF

D: NA
V: TRBV7-8
J: TRBJ1-2
size: few
DNA: TGTGCCAGCAGCTTAGAAGTCTCCCCGGTATATGGCTACACCTTC
CDR3: CASSLEVSPVYGYTF

D: TRBD2
V: TRBV19
J: TRBJ2-7
size: NA
DNA: TGTGCCAGTAGTATTACCGGACTAGCGGGAGAGCACGAGCAGTACTTC
CDR3: CASSITGLAGEHEQYF

D: NA
V: TRBV28
J: TRBJ1-5
size: NA
DNA: TGTGCCAGCAGAATACCAGGGGCGGGCAATCAGCCCCAGCATTTT
CDR3: CASRIPGAGNQPQHF

D: NA
V: TRBV28
J: TRBJ2-6
size: NA
DNA: TGTGCCACCCTTCTCCCTGGGGCCAACGTCCTGACTTTC
CDR3: CATLLPGANVLTF

D: NA
V: TRBV7-9
J: TRBJ2-7
size: NA
DNA: TGTGCCAGCAGCCGAACGGGGATGGTCCCCGGCTCCTACGAGCAGTACTTC
CDR3: CASSRTGMVPGSYEQYF

D: NA
V: TRBV28
J: TRBJ1-1
size: once
DNA: TGTGCCAGCAGTTTACCGCTTCAGATGAACACTGAAGCTTTCTTT
CDR3: CASSLPLQMNTEAFF

D: TRBD2
V: TRBV11-3
J: TRBJ2-7
size: NA
DNA: TGTGCCAGCAGCTTCGGGACTAGCGGTGAGCAGTACTTC
CDR3: CASSFGTSGEQYF

D: TRBD2
V: TRBV4-1
J: TRBJ2-1
size: NA
DNA: TGCGCCAGCAGCCAACCTACTAGCGGGAGAAGGAATGAGCAGTTCTTC
CDR3: CASSQPTSGRRNEQFF

D: NA
V: TRBV10-1
J: TRBJ2-1
size: once
DNA: TGCGCCAGCAGTGAGGGGCAGGGGATGGACAATGAGCAGTTCTTC
CDR3: CASSEGQGMDNEQFF

D: NA
V: TRBV6-5
J: TRBJ1-2
size: NA
DNA: TGTGCCAGCAGTACCCCCCAGGAGAACTATGGCTACACCTTC
CDR3: CASSTPQENYGYTF

D: NA
V: TRBV11-2
J: TRBJ1-4
size: NA
DNA: TGTGCCAGCAGCTTAGTTAGGGGTTCCAATGAAAAACTGTTTTTT
CDR3: CASSLVRGSNEKLFF

D: TRBD1
V: TRBV13
J: TRBJ1-1
size: once
DNA: TGTGCCAGCAGCCCGCGGACAGGGAAGAACACTGAAGCTTTCTTT
CDR3: CASSPRTGKNTEAFF

D: NA
V: TRBV2
J: TRBJ2-3
size: NA
DNA: TGTGCCAGCAGTCTAATAGGCCCCGACCGGGATACGCAGTATTTT
CDR3: CASSLIGPDRDTQYF

D: TRBD1
V: TRBV7-6
J: TRBJ2-2
size: NA
DNA: TGTGCCAGCAGACTCGGACAGGCTGCCACCGGGGAGCTGTTTTTT
CDR3: CASRLGQAATGELFF

D: NA
V: TRBV19
J: TRBJ2-1
size: NA
DNA: TGTGCCAGTAGTATAGAAGCCCCGAGCTCCTACAATGAGCAGTTCTTC
CDR3: CASSIEAPSSYNEQFF

D: NA
V: TRBV9
J: TRBJ2-1
size: NA
DNA: TGTGCCAGCAGCCCCCCCGCTCTGGCTGAGCAGTTCTTC
CDR3: CASSPPALAEQFF

D: NA
V: TRBV28
J: TRBJ2-1
size: once
DNA: TGTGCCAGCAGTTTCGAGGTACGGAATGAGCAGTTCTTC
CDR3: CASSFEVRNEQFF

D: NA
V: TRBV7-2
J: TRBJ1-5
size: NA
DNA: TGTGCCAGCAGCTTAGAAGGGGCAGTCACCCAGCCCCAGCATTTT
CDR3: CASSLEGAVTQPQHF